This TCR beta chain was sequenced during a study of blood T cells in healthy people across ages. The germline gives CDR1 MNHNS, CDR2 SASEGT. The V gene lost 5 bases and the J gene lost 0 bases, with 10 bases spanning the gap. The CDR3 is made up of 14 amino acids. Through a sample-barcoded 5' primer and a J-beta primer mix, a second PCR was run for roughly 6 to 12 cycles. TCRdb re-called the 5' RACE reads with MiXCR, one entry per CDR3 protein. The sample comprises approximately 800,000 distinct CDR3 sequences, around a quarter of which are singletons, and roughly 3.8% rests with the top ten. These records were also assigned to another study, of T cells of mothers and their children.

This receptor was obtained from a boy aged 10-17 years in good health. This sequence joins TRBV6-1 and TRBJ2-5, with D uncertain. Material for sequencing was blood. In DNA form, the CDR3 reads TGTGCCAGCAGTACGGACCCGTACCAAGAGACCCAGTACTTC. It specifies CASSTDPYQETQYF.